This TCR beta chain was retrieved from a study of shared clonotypes between healthy human individuals. CD45RO-negative, CCR7-selected cells formed the naive CD8 fraction, which excluded terminally differentiated effector memory CD45RA+ cells. The germline CDR1 and CDR2 sequences are ENHRY and SYGVKD. The CDR3 is made up of 11 amino acids. Between the trimmed V and J ends, which lost 3 bases and 6 bases, there was a span of 6 bases. This clone was observed once. Some clones are missing from TCRdb's copy, which holds only in-frame ones; the method was immunoSEQ multiplex PCR. The sample has hundreds of thousands of clones; approximately 95% are singletons.

This TCR was sampled from a woman aged 30 to 39 in good health. This chain links TRBV10-3 with TRBJ2-7, with D uncertain. The sequenced sample consisted of naive CD8+ T cells sorted from blood. The CDR3 sequence: CAISEPPEQYF. The DNA for the CDR3 is TGTGCCATCAGTGAACCCCCCGAGCAGTACTTC.